This section outlines one T cell receptor (beta chain) sequence together with its context. The germline CDR1 and CDR2 sequences are SGHAT and FQDESV (reference sequence). The junction had 9 bases not matched to a gene; V was cut back by 8 bases and J by 2 bases. CDR3 length: 15 residues. The sample originates from a study of T cells in localized non-small cell lung cancer. Produced via immunoSEQ multiplex PCR; TCRdb's table is partial and in-frame only. The sample shows approximately 30,000 clones, 80% to 90% of them seen only once. This receptor was obtained from a male donor at least 60 years old with stage III lung adenocarcinoma. The chain recombines TRBV11-1 with TRBJ2-1, with 7 bases identical to TRBD2. This specimen consisted of peripheral blood, obtained before any cancer treatment. This chain's CDR3 is CASGQLASAYNEQFF. The CDR3 DNA sequence: TGTGCCAGCGGCCAACTAGCGTCCGCCTACAATGAGCAGTTCTTC.